The rows below give T cell receptor beta chains drawn from one sample of a study of T-cell reconstitution after alpha-beta-depleted transplantation in children. One entry per CDR3 protein, called by TCRdb with MiXCR from the PCR reads. Here the sample spans about 580,000 distinct CDR3 sequences, approximately 22% being singletons. The specimen was PBMCs, mostly from graft donor cells, collected 360 days after TCRalphabeta/CD19-depleted stem cell transplant. These receptors were collected from a boy under two years old who had a stem cell transplant for acute myeloid leukemia, so the T cells may come from the graft donor. Each CDR3 is given with its conserved first and last residue. A D gene is named only where the DNA matches it firmly. Clone size, where shown, is once, few, many, or a class for clones that have expanded.

j_call: TRBJ1-2
d_call: .
v_call: TRBV30
clone_size: .
cdr3_aa: CAWSVGSSGYTF
cdr3_nt: TGTGCCTGGAGTGTCGGGAGCAGCGGCTACACCTTC

j_call: TRBJ2-1
d_call: TRBD1
v_call: TRBV14
clone_size: .
cdr3_aa: CASSLYDRDSYNEQFF
cdr3_nt: TGTGCCAGCAGCCTTTATGACAGGGACTCCTACAATGAGCAGTTCTTC

j_call: TRBJ1-1
d_call: TRBD1
v_call: TRBV6-5
clone_size: many
cdr3_aa: CASSYLGTGGITEAFF
cdr3_nt: TGTGCCAGCAGTTACCTCGGGACAGGGGGGATCACTGAAGCTTTCTTT

j_call: TRBJ1-6
d_call: .
v_call: TRBV4-1
clone_size: .
cdr3_aa: CASSQIEKYNSPLHF
cdr3_nt: TGCGCCAGCAGCCAAATCGAGAAGTATAATTCACCCCTCCACTTT

j_call: TRBJ2-2
d_call: TRBD2
v_call: TRBV10-1
clone_size: .
cdr3_aa: CASSGPTAPGLGDTGELFF
cdr3_nt: TGCGCCAGCAGTGGGCCCACCGCCCCGGGACTAGGGGACACCGGGGAGCTGTTTTTT

j_call: TRBJ2-3
d_call: .
v_call: TRBV2
clone_size: .
cdr3_aa: CASSEGPHTDTQYF
cdr3_nt: TGTGCCAGCAGTGAAGGCCCCCACACAGATACGCAGTATTTT

j_call: TRBJ2-1
d_call: .
v_call: TRBV20-1
clone_size: .
cdr3_aa: CSANQGSSYNEQFF
cdr3_nt: TGCAGTGCTAATCAAGGTAGCTCCTACAATGAGCAGTTCTTC

j_call: TRBJ1-2
d_call: TRBD1
v_call: TRBV20-1
clone_size: few
cdr3_aa: CSAHRGRAAGGYTF
cdr3_nt: TGCAGTGCTCACAGGGGGCGAGCTGCGGGGGGCTACACCTTC

j_call: TRBJ1-2
d_call: .
v_call: TRBV28
clone_size: .
cdr3_aa: CASSPQVGGTYGYTF
cdr3_nt: TGTGCCAGCAGTCCCCAGGTCGGGGGGACATATGGCTACACCTTC

j_call: TRBJ1-1
d_call: .
v_call: TRBV10-3
clone_size: .
cdr3_aa: CAISDGDRGGEAFF
cdr3_nt: TGTGCCATCAGTGACGGTGACAGAGGGGGTGAAGCTTTCTTT

j_call: TRBJ2-1
d_call: .
v_call: TRBV18
clone_size: .
cdr3_aa: CASSPDGGSNEQFF
cdr3_nt: TGTGCCAGCTCACCGGACGGGGGTAGCAATGAGCAGTTCTTC

j_call: TRBJ2-7
d_call: .
v_call: TRBV5-6
clone_size: few
cdr3_aa: CASSLPAGNTYEQYF
cdr3_nt: TGTGCCAGCAGCTTGCCTGCGGGTAACACTTATGAGCAGTACTTC

j_call: TRBJ1-1
d_call: .
v_call: TRBV6-5
clone_size: .
cdr3_aa: CASSYSPGGNTEAFF
cdr3_nt: TGTGCCAGCAGTTACTCGCCCGGGGGAAACACTGAAGCTTTCTTT

j_call: TRBJ2-7
d_call: .
v_call: TRBV5-4
clone_size: few
cdr3_aa: CASSLGDIVYEQYF
cdr3_nt: TGTGCCAGCAGCTTGGGGGACATAGTCTACGAGCAGTACTTC

j_call: TRBJ2-7
d_call: .
v_call: TRBV10-2
clone_size: .
cdr3_aa: CASRVGQGGPYEQYF
cdr3_nt: TGCGCCAGCCGAGTCGGGCAGGGGGGACCCTACGAGCAGTACTTC

j_call: TRBJ2-5
d_call: .
v_call: TRBV10-3
clone_size: many
cdr3_aa: CAISESAAAGETQYF
cdr3_nt: TGTGCCATCAGTGAGTCGGCAGCGGCTGGGGAGACCCAGTACTTC

j_call: TRBJ2-2
d_call: .
v_call: TRBV7-8
clone_size: many
cdr3_aa: CASTRLGNTGELFF
cdr3_nt: TGTGCCAGCACTAGACTAGGGAACACCGGGGAGCTGTTTTTT

j_call: TRBJ2-7
d_call: .
v_call: TRBV20-1
clone_size: few
cdr3_aa: CSAARDRRPYEQYF
cdr3_nt: TGCAGTGCTGCCCGGGACCGACGACCCTACGAGCAGTACTTC

j_call: TRBJ2-7
d_call: .
v_call: TRBV20-1
clone_size: many
cdr3_aa: CSARGGSYEQYF
cdr3_nt: TGCAGTGCTAGAGGCGGTAGCTACGAGCAGTACTTC

j_call: TRBJ2-3
d_call: .
v_call: TRBV20-1
clone_size: many
cdr3_aa: CSARWLTSTDTQYF
cdr3_nt: TGCAGTGCTAGATGGCTTACTAGCACAGATACGCAGTATTTT

j_call: TRBJ2-1
d_call: .
v_call: TRBV20-1
clone_size: .
cdr3_aa: CSARRQSNEQFF
cdr3_nt: TGCAGTGCTCGTCGACAGTCCAATGAGCAGTTCTTC

j_call: TRBJ2-7
d_call: .
v_call: TRBV27
clone_size: .
cdr3_aa: CASRGSSSYEQYF
cdr3_nt: TGTGCCAGCCGTGGGTCGAGCTCCTACGAGCAGTACTTC

j_call: TRBJ2-1
d_call: .
v_call: TRBV7-2
clone_size: .
cdr3_aa: CASSLQYVLGTPQFF
cdr3_nt: TGTGCCAGCAGCTTACAATATGTTTTGGGGACCCCGCAGTTCTTC

j_call: TRBJ2-3
d_call: .
v_call: TRBV19
clone_size: .
cdr3_aa: CASSITGVTSTDTQYF
cdr3_nt: TGTGCCAGTAGTATAACGGGGGTCACTAGCACAGATACGCAGTATTTT

j_call: TRBJ1-5
d_call: .
v_call: TRBV20-1
clone_size: few
cdr3_aa: CSARAPGPSPTGNQPQHF
cdr3_nt: TGCAGTGCTAGGGCACCGGGACCCAGCCCTACAGGGAATCAGCCCCAGCATTTT

j_call: TRBJ2-5
d_call: .
v_call: TRBV11-2
clone_size: .
cdr3_aa: CASSARRDQETQYF
cdr3_nt: TGTGCCAGCAGCGCTCGCCGGGACCAAGAGACCCAGTACTTC

j_call: TRBJ2-1
d_call: TRBD2
v_call: TRBV6-2/TRBV6-3
clone_size: many
cdr3_aa: CASSPRRGGLAGGFSYNEQFF
cdr3_nt: TGTGCCAGCAGCCCTCGGCGCGGGGGACTAGCGGGGGGGTTCTCCTACAATGAGCAGTTCTTC

j_call: TRBJ2-1
d_call: TRBD1
v_call: TRBV2
clone_size: .
cdr3_aa: CASSEGAGGLYNEQFF
cdr3_nt: TGTGCCAGCAGTGAAGGGGCAGGGGGCTTGTACAATGAGCAGTTCTTC

j_call: TRBJ2-4
d_call: .
v_call: TRBV11-3
clone_size: few
cdr3_aa: CASSLEGQLGNIQYF
cdr3_nt: TGTGCCAGCAGCTTAGAGGGCCAGCTCGGAAACATTCAGTACTTC

j_call: TRBJ2-1
d_call: .
v_call: TRBV6-5
clone_size: .
cdr3_aa: CASSYSNFRGSYNEQFF
cdr3_nt: TGTGCCAGCAGTTACTCGAATTTTAGGGGCTCCTACAATGAGCAGTTCTTC

j_call: TRBJ2-3
d_call: .
v_call: TRBV15
clone_size: few
cdr3_aa: CATSGGQRGDTQYF
cdr3_nt: TGTGCCACCAGCGGAGGGCAAAGAGGAGATACGCAGTATTTT

j_call: TRBJ2-1
d_call: TRBD2
v_call: TRBV20-1
clone_size: few
cdr3_aa: CSASGGAAYNEQFF
cdr3_nt: TGCAGTGCTAGCGGGGGGGCCGCCTACAATGAGCAGTTCTTC

j_call: TRBJ2-1
d_call: TRBD2
v_call: TRBV3-1
clone_size: .
cdr3_aa: CASSQRGAGGGDSEQFF
cdr3_nt: TGTGCCAGCAGCCAAAGAGGGGCGGGGGGCGGAGATAGTGAGCAGTTCTTC

j_call: TRBJ2-5
d_call: .
v_call: TRBV20-1
clone_size: few
cdr3_aa: CSARGFVGAQGETQYF
cdr3_nt: TGCAGTGCTAGAGGTTTTGTAGGGGCTCAGGGGGAGACCCAGTACTTC

j_call: TRBJ1-1
d_call: .
v_call: TRBV20-1
clone_size: few
cdr3_aa: CSARRERVTEAFF
cdr3_nt: TGCAGTGCTAGGAGGGAGAGGGTCACTGAAGCTTTCTTT

j_call: TRBJ1-6
d_call: .
v_call: TRBV12-3/TRBV12-4
clone_size: many
cdr3_aa: CASSSYSPWDNSPLHF
cdr3_nt: TGTGCCAGCAGTTCCTATTCCCCTTGGGATAATTCACCCCTCCACTTT

j_call: TRBJ2-1
d_call: .
v_call: TRBV20-1
clone_size: many
cdr3_aa: CSATQGYEQFF
cdr3_nt: TGCAGTGCTACCCAGGGGTATGAGCAGTTCTTC

j_call: TRBJ1-4
d_call: .
v_call: TRBV3-1
clone_size: .
cdr3_aa: CASSPLRGTGLRKLFF
cdr3_nt: TGTGCCAGCAGCCCCTTAAGGGGTACAGGTTTGAGAAAACTGTTTTTT

j_call: TRBJ1-4
d_call: .
v_call: TRBV7-9
clone_size: many
cdr3_aa: CASSPRNEKLFF
cdr3_nt: TGTGCCAGCAGCCCGAGAAATGAAAAACTGTTTTTT

j_call: TRBJ2-7
d_call: .
v_call: TRBV15
clone_size: many
cdr3_aa: CATSRDLYEQYF
cdr3_nt: TGTGCCACCAGCAGGGACCTATACGAGCAGTACTTC

j_call: TRBJ2-7
d_call: TRBD1
v_call: TRBV4-3
clone_size: .
cdr3_aa: CASSQDAGGVYEQYF
cdr3_nt: TGCGCCAGCAGCCAAGATGCAGGGGGCGTTTACGAGCAGTACTTC

j_call: TRBJ1-1
d_call: .
v_call: TRBV4-3
clone_size: few
cdr3_aa: CASSQQDGMSTEAFF
cdr3_nt: TGCGCCAGCAGCCAACAGGACGGAATGAGCACTGAAGCTTTCTTT

j_call: TRBJ2-7
d_call: TRBD1
v_call: TRBV5-1
clone_size: many
cdr3_aa: CASSLEIGTVYEQYF
cdr3_nt: TGCGCCAGCAGCTTGGAAATAGGGACAGTCTACGAGCAGTACTTC

j_call: TRBJ2-1
d_call: TRBD1
v_call: TRBV5-1
clone_size: .
cdr3_aa: CASSLGVGTGDYEQFF
cdr3_nt: TGCGCCAGCAGCTTGGGTGTCGGGACAGGTGACTATGAGCAGTTCTTC

j_call: TRBJ2-7
d_call: TRBD1
v_call: TRBV20-1
clone_size: .
cdr3_aa: CSATPGQTYEQYF
cdr3_nt: TGCAGTGCTACTCCGGGACAGACCTACGAGCAGTACTTC

j_call: TRBJ2-5
d_call: .
v_call: TRBV7-2
clone_size: .
cdr3_aa: CASSLKVTSTGYF
cdr3_nt: TGTGCCAGCAGCTTAAAAGTCACCTCGACGGGGTACTTC

j_call: TRBJ1-4
d_call: TRBD1
v_call: TRBV20-1
clone_size: .
cdr3_aa: CSARDGTGHEKLFF
cdr3_nt: TGCAGTGCTAGAGATGGGACAGGGCACGAAAAACTGTTTTTT

j_call: TRBJ2-7
d_call: .
v_call: TRBV20-1
clone_size: few
cdr3_aa: CSARDWRGYEQYF
cdr3_nt: TGCAGTGCTAGAGATTGGAGGGGCTACGAGCAGTACTTC

j_call: TRBJ2-3
d_call: TRBD2
v_call: TRBV5-5
clone_size: few
cdr3_aa: CASSLRGGAPDTQYF
cdr3_nt: TGTGCCAGCAGCTTACGCGGGGGGGCCCCAGATACGCAGTATTTT

j_call: TRBJ2-3
d_call: .
v_call: TRBV18
clone_size: .
cdr3_aa: CASSPVGEHTQYF
cdr3_nt: TGTGCCAGCTCACCAGTCGGTGAGCATACGCAGTATTTT

j_call: TRBJ2-5
d_call: TRBD1
v_call: TRBV10-3
clone_size: many
cdr3_aa: CAISGGQQETQYF
cdr3_nt: TGTGCCATCAGTGGGGGACAGCAAGAGACCCAGTACTTC

j_call: TRBJ1-2
d_call: TRBD1
v_call: TRBV29-1
clone_size: .
cdr3_aa: CSAEHRGSLYGYTF
cdr3_nt: TGCAGTGCCGAGCACAGGGGAAGCCTCTATGGCTACACCTTC

j_call: TRBJ2-3
d_call: .
v_call: TRBV28
clone_size: .
cdr3_aa: CASSFQLGADTQYF
cdr3_nt: TGTGCCAGCAGTTTTCAGCTTGGGGCAGATACGCAGTATTTT

j_call: TRBJ2-2
d_call: .
v_call: TRBV29-1
clone_size: .
cdr3_aa: CSVVEEAGELFF
cdr3_nt: TGCAGCGTTGTCGAGGAGGCCGGGGAGCTGTTTTTT

j_call: TRBJ2-5
d_call: TRBD2
v_call: TRBV7-2
clone_size: .
cdr3_aa: CASSPQEAGLETQYF
cdr3_nt: TGTGCCAGCAGCCCACAGGAAGCGGGATTAGAGACCCAGTACTTC

j_call: TRBJ2-7
d_call: .
v_call: TRBV7-9
clone_size: many
cdr3_aa: CASSLWEGAGNEQYF
cdr3_nt: TGTGCCAGCAGCTTATGGGAGGGGGCTGGCAACGAGCAGTACTTC

j_call: TRBJ2-3
d_call: .
v_call: TRBV7-2
clone_size: many
cdr3_aa: CASIPGSHTDTQYF
cdr3_nt: TGTGCCAGCATCCCGGGTTCCCACACAGATACGCAGTATTTT

j_call: TRBJ1-2
d_call: .
v_call: TRBV6-5
clone_size: few
cdr3_aa: CASSYRSGGYTF
cdr3_nt: TGTGCCAGCAGTTACCGAAGTGGCGGCTACACCTTC

j_call: TRBJ2-6
d_call: .
v_call: TRBV12-3/TRBV12-4
clone_size: .
cdr3_aa: CASRGWEALFSGANVLTF
cdr3_nt: TGTGCCAGCAGGGGTTGGGAAGCCCTCTTCTCTGGGGCCAACGTCCTGACTTTC